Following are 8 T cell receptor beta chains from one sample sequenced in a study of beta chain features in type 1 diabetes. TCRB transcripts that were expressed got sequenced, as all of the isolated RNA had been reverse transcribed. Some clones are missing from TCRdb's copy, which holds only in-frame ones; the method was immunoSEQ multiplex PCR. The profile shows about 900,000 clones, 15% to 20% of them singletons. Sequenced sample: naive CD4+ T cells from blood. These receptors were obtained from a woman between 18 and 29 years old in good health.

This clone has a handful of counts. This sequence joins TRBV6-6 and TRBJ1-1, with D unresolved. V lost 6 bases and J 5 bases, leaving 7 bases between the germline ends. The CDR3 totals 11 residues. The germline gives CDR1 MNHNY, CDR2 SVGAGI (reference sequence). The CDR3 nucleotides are TGTGCCAGCAGCCACGGGACTGAAGCTTTCTTT. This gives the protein CASSHGTEAFF.

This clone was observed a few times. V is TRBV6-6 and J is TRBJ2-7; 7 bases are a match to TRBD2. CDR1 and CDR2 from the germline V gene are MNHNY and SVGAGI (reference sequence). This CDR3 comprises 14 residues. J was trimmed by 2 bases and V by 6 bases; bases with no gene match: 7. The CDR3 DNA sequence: TGTGCCAGCAGACCCGGGACTACCCCCTACGAGCAGTACTTC. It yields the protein CASRPGTTPYEQYF.

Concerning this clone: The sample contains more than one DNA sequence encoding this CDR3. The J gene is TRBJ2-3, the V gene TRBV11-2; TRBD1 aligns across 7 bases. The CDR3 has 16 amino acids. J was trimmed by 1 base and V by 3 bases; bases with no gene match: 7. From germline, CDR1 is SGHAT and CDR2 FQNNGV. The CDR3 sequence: CASSFDRVPGTDTQYF. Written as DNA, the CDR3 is TGTGCCAGCAGCTTCGACAGGGTCCCGGGCACAGATACGCAGTATTTT.

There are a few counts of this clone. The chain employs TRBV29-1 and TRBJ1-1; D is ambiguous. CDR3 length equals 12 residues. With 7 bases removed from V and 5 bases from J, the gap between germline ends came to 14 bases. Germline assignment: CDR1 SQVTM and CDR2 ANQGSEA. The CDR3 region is CSAWSVTTEAFF. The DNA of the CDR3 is TGCAGCGCTTGGTCCGTGACAACTGAAGCTTTCTTT. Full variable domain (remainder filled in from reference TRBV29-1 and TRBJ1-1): SAVISQKPSRDICQRGTSLTIQCQVDSQVTMMFWYRQQPGQSLTLIATANQGSEATYESGFVIDKFPISRPNLTFSTLTVSNMSPEDSSIYLCSAWSVTTEAFFGQGTRLTVV.

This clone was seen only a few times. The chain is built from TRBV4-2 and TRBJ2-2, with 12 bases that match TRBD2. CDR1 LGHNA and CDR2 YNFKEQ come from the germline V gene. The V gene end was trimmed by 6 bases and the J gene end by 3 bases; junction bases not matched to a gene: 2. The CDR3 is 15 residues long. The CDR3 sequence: CASRRLAGDTGELFF. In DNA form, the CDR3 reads TGTGCCAGCAGACGACTAGCGGGAGACACCGGGGAGCTGTTTTTT.

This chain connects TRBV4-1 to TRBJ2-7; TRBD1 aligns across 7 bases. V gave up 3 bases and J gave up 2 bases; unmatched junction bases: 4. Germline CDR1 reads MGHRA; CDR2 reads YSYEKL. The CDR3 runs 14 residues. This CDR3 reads CASSHRDRTYEQYF. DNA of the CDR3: TGCGCCAGCAGCCACCGGGACAGAACCTACGAGCAGTACTTC.

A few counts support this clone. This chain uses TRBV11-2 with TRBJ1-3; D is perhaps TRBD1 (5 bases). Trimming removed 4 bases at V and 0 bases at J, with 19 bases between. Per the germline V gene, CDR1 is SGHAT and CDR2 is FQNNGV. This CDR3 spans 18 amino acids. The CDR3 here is CASSWRGAMETSGNTIYF. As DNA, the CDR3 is TGTGCCAGCAGCTGGAGGGGAGCCATGGAAACCTCTGGAAACACCATATATTTT.

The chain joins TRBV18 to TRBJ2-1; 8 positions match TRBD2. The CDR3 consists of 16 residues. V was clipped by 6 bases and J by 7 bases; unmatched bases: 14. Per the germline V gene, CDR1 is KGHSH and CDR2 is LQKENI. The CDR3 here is CASSPRTGTSRNEQFF. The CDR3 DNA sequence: TGTGCCAGCTCGCCCCGTACCGGGACTAGTCGGAATGAGCAGTTCTTC. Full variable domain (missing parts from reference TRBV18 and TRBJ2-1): NAGVMQNPRHLVRRRGQEARLRCSPMKGHSHVYWYRQLPEEGLKFMVYLQKENIIDESGMPKERFSAEFPKEGPSILRIQQVVRGDSAAYFCASSPRTGTSRNEQFFGPGTRLTVL.